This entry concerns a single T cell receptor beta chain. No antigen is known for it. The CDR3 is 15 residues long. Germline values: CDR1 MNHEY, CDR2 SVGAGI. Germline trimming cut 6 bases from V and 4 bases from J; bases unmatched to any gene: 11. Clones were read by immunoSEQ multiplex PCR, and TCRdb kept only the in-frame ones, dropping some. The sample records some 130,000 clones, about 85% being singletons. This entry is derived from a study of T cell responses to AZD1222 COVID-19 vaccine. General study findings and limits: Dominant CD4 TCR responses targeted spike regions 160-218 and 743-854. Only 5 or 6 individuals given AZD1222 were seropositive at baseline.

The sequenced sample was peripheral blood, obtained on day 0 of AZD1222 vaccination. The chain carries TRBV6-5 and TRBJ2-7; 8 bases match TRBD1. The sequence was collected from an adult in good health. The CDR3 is CASSRHLGQGYEQYF. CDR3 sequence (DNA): TGTGCCAGCAGCCGCCACCTTGGACAGGGATACGAGCAGTACTTC.